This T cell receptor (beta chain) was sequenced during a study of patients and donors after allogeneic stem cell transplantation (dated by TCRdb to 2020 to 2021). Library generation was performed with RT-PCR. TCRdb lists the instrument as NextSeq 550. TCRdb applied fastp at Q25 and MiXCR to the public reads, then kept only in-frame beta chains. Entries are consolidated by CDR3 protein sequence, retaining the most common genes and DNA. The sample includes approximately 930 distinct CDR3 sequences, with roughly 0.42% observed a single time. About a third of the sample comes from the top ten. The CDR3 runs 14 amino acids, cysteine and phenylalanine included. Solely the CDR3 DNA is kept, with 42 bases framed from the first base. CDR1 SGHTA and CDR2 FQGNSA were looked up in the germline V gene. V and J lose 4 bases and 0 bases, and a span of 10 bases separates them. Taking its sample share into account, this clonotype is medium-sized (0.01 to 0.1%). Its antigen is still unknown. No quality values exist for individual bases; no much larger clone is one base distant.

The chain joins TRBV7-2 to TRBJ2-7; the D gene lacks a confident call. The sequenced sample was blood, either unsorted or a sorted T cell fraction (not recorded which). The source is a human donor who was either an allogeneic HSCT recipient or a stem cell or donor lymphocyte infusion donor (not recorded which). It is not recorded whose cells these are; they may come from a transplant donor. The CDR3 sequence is CASSSAPNSYEQYF. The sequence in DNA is TGTGCCAGCAGCTCAGCCCCAAACTCCTACGAGCAGTACTTC.